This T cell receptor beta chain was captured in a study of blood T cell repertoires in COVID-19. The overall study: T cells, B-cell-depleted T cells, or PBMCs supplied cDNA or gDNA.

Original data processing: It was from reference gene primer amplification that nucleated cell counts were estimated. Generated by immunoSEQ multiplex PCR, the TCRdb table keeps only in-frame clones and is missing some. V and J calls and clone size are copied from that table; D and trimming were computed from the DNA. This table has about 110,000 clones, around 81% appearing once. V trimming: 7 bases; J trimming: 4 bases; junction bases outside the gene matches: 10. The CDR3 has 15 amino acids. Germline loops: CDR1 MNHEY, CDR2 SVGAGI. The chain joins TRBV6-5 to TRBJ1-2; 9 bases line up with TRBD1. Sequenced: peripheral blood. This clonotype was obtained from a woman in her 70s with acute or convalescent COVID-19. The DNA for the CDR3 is TGTGCCAGCACCGTCGACGGGACAGGGCTCTATGGCTACACCTTC. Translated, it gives CASTVDGTGLYGYTF.